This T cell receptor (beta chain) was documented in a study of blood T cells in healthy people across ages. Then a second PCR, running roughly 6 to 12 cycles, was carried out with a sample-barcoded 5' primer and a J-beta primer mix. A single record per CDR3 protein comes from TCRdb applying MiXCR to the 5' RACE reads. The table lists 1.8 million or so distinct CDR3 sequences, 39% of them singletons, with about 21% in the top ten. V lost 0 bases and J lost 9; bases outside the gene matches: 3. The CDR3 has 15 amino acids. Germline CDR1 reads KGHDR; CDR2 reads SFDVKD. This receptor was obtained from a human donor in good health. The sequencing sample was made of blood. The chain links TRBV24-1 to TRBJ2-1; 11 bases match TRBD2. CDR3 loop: CATSDLSGTSGEQFF. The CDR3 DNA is TGTGCCACCAGTGATTTGAGCGGGACTAGCGGTGAGCAGTTCTTC.